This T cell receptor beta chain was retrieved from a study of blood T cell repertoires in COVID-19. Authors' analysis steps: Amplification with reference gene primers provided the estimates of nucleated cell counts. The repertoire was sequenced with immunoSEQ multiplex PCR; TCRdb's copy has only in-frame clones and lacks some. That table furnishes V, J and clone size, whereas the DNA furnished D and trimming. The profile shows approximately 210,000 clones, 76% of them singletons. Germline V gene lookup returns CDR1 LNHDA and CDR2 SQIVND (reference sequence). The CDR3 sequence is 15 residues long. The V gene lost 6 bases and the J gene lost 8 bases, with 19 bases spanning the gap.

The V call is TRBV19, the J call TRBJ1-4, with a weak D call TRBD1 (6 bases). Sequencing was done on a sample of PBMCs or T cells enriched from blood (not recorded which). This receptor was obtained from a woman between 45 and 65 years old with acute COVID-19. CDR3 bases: TGTGCCAGTAGCCTACCGGCAGGGGCCGAGGAAAAACTGTTTTTT. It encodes CASSLPAGAEEKLFF.